What follows is one TCR beta chain and its context. Data came from immunoSEQ multiplex PCR; TCRdb stores just in-frame clones and leaves some out. This sample has about 21,000 clones; about 89% occur once, and the top ten carry 18%. The data stem from a study of blood T cell repertoires in COVID-19. The V and J ends lost 7 bases and 4 bases respectively, with 22 bases between them. The CDR3 has 16 residues. Germline V CDR1 and CDR2: SGHNT, YENEEA. Sequencing input: peripheral blood. The chain combines TRBV11-3 with TRBJ1-2; weak D call: TRBD1 (6 bases). This TCR derives from a man between 65 and 85 years old with active COVID-19. The DNA for the CDR3 is TGTGCCAGCAACTCGCCCGGGGGGGGGCTGGGCTATGGCTACACCTTC. Its translation: CASNSPGGGLGYGYTF.